This paragraph covers one T cell receptor beta chain sequence. Its antigen is currently unknown. The data belong to a study of cytomegalovirus exposure and HLA in healthy donors. Overall study findings and caveats: The study flagged some 170 TCR beta chains as cytomegalovirus-associated.

The CDR3 spans 13 residues. The V gene's germline CDR1 is LNHDA and CDR2 SQIVND (reference sequence). 60 Vbeta and 13 Jbeta primers were used in PCR. The protocol was immunoSEQ multiplex PCR, while the TCRdb copy is restricted to in-frame clones and leaves out a portion. The sample has 150,000 or so clones, roughly 73% seen once; the top ten hold around 11%. Sequencing used PBMCs. This clonotype originated in a man younger than 30 in good health and CMV-seropositive. V usage is TRBV19 and J usage is TRBJ2-5; a weak D match, TRBD2 (6 bases). TRBJ2-7 explains the end of the DNA better; the J call may be wrong. CDR3 coding DNA: TGTGCCAGTAGTATCGTTGGAGGGAACGAGCAGTACTTC. Its translation: CASSIVGGNEQYF.